The source of this TCR beta chain is a study of blood T cells in healthy people across ages. Regarding the study as a whole: There were more naive CD4+ cells and higher diversity in long-lived donors than in aged donors.

Then a second PCR, running about 6 to 12 cycles, was carried out with a sample-barcoded 5' primer and a J-beta primer mix. TCRdb redid the calling of the 5' RACE reads with MiXCR, one entry per CDR3 protein. The table includes about 930,000 distinct CDR3 sequences, 25% to 30% detected once. This clonotype was detected many times. The antigen remains undetermined. The CDR3 extends over 13 amino acids. Per the germline V gene, CDR1 is SQVTM and CDR2 is ANQGSEA. V lost 6 bases, J lost 0 bases, and 4 bases stayed unmatched. Each donor was a healthy Caucasian individual from Russia, aged about 6 to 90. This sample was shared with a second study, whose subject was T cells of mothers and their children. As that study records: The donors comprised about 6 children and their three healthy Caucasian mothers. A slight, non-significant increase in overlap was found for related mother-child pairs relative to unrelated pairs.

Sequences were obtained from blood. This TCR was recovered from a woman in her thirties or forties in good health. The genes are TRBV29-1 and TRBJ1-2; 7 positions agree with TRBD1. The CDR3 nucleotides are TGCAGCGTAGTTGGGACAGCTAACTATGGCTACACCTTC. Its protein product is CSVVGTANYGYTF.